This T cell receptor (beta chain) was recorded in a study of cytomegalovirus exposure and HLA in healthy donors. The PCR had 60 Vbeta and 13 Jbeta primers. Clones were sequenced by immunoSEQ multiplex PCR, and TCRdb holds only the in-frame ones, with some missing. The table shows under 200,000 clones, with roughly 73% occurring only once. Study-level results: Listed as cytomegalovirus-associated were 150 to 200 TCR beta chains.

Worth noting for this clone: Its specificity is not known.

Trimming took 4 bases from V and 4 from J, leaving 10 bases between them. The CDR3 covers 13 residues. Germline V gene lookup returns CDR1 SNHLY and CDR2 FYNNEI. Material for sequencing was PBMCs. The gene calls are TRBV2 and TRBJ1-1; D is possibly TRBD1 (6 bases). The clonotype was recovered from a woman aged 30 to 39 in good health and CMV-seronegative. This CDR3 reads CASSGEQGTEAFF. CDR3 coding DNA: TGTGCCAGCAGTGGGGAACAGGGCACTGAAGCTTTCTTT. Together with reference TRBV2 and TRBJ1-1, the CDR3 gives the full variable domain: EPEVTQTPSHQVTQMGQEVILRCVPISNHLYFYWYRQILGQKVEFLVSFYNNEISEKSEIFDDQFSVERPDGSNFTLKIRSTKLEDSAMYFCASSGEQGTEAFFGQGTRLTVV.